These T cell receptor beta chains were read from a single sample in a study of blood T cell repertoires in COVID-19. Generated by immunoSEQ multiplex PCR, the TCRdb table keeps only in-frame clones and is missing some. The sample lists 200,000 or so clones, 79% occurring once. The sample consisted of peripheral blood. These TCRs come from a man in his 60s with active or convalescent COVID-19. Each CDR3 is given with its conserved first and last residue. The D gene is left open where the match is weak. Expanded clones get a size class; other rows say once, few or many, or leave the size out.

J: TRBJ1-1; V: TRBV7-8; D: TRBD1; size: -; DNA: TGTGCCAGCAGCCGGCACAGGGGGGCTGAAGCTTTCTTT; CDR3: CASSRHRGAEAFF
J: TRBJ2-2; V: TRBV28; D: -; size: -; DNA: TGTGCCAGCAGTTTAACTGGCGGGGAGCTGTTTTTT; CDR3: CASSLTGGELFF
J: TRBJ1-2; V: TRBV25-1; D: -; size: -; DNA: TGTGCCAGCAGTACAGCCGCTGGCTACACCTTC; CDR3: CASSTAAGYTF
J: TRBJ2-7; V: TRBV7-9; D: -; size: few; DNA: TGTGCCAGCAGCCCCGCGGCAGCCTACGAGCAGTACTTC; CDR3: CASSPAAAYEQYF
J: TRBJ2-3; V: TRBV27; D: TRBD1; size: few; DNA: TGTGCCAGCAGGGTAGGACAGGGGGCCACCGGAGATACGCAGTATTTT; CDR3: CASRVGQGATGDTQYF
J: TRBJ2-5; V: TRBV18; D: TRBD2; size: -; DNA: TGTGCCAGCTCACCCAGCGGGAGGGGAGAGACCCAGTACTTC; CDR3: CASSPSGRGETQYF
J: TRBJ2-4; V: TRBV27; D: TRBD2; size: -; DNA: TGTGCCAGCAGGCCTAGCGGGAGTGGAAACATTCAGTACTTC; CDR3: CASRPSGSGNIQYF
J: TRBJ2-1; V: TRBV7-3; D: -; size: once; DNA: TGTGCCAGCAGCTTATTACAGGGTATCAATGAGCAGTTCTTC; CDR3: CASSLLQGINEQFF
J: TRBJ1-6; V: TRBV7-9; D: TRBD1; size: many; DNA: TGTGCCAGCAGTTGGACAGGGATTAATTCACCCCTCCACTTT; CDR3: CASSWTGINSPLHF
J: TRBJ2-3; V: TRBV7-3; D: -; size: -; DNA: TGTGCCAGCAGCCGGGGAGCGGAATCCACAGATACGCAGTATTTT; CDR3: CASSRGAESTDTQYF
J: TRBJ1-3; V: TRBV18; D: -; size: -; DNA: TGTGCCAGCTCACCACTGAAGGGGGATTCCTCTGGAAACACCATATATTTT; CDR3: CASSPLKGDSSGNTIYF
J: TRBJ2-7; V: TRBV2; D: TRBD2; size: -; DNA: TGTGCCAGCAGTATGACTAGCGGGAGAACGGACTTC; CDR3: CASSMTSGRTDF
J: TRBJ1-3; V: TRBV10-3; D: -; size: -; DNA: TGTGCCATCACCCGGGGGGGGACTACGGGAAACACCATATATTTT; CDR3: CAITRGGTTGNTIYF
J: TRBJ2-3; V: TRBV7-2; D: -; size: -; DNA: TGTGCCAGCAGCTTACCCCCCACAGCTACGCAGTATTTT; CDR3: CASSLPPTATQYF
J: TRBJ2-5; V: TRBV7-7; D: -; size: -; DNA: TGTGCCAGCAGCTTAGACATCACCTCACAAGAGACCCAGTACTTC; CDR3: CASSLDITSQETQYF
J: TRBJ1-1; V: TRBV30; D: -; size: -; DNA: TGTGCCTGGGACAGGAACACTGAAGCTTTCTTT; CDR3: CAWDRNTEAFF
J: TRBJ2-3; V: TRBV11-3; D: TRBD2; size: once; DNA: TGTGCCAGCAGCTTAGGAGCGGGAGAAATCACAGATACGCAGTATTTT; CDR3: CASSLGAGEITDTQYF
J: TRBJ2-1; V: TRBV7-2; D: TRBD2; size: -; DNA: TGTGCCAGCAGCGCCACTAGCGGGAGTATGGATGAGCAGTTCTTC; CDR3: CASSATSGSMDEQFF
J: TRBJ2-2; V: TRBV3-1/TRBV3-2; D: TRBD2; size: -; DNA: TGTGCCAGCAGCCAGCCGGGACTAGCAGCGAACACCGGGGAGCTGTTTTTT; CDR3: CASSQPGLAANTGELFF
J: TRBJ2-1; V: TRBV6-1; D: -; size: -; DNA: TGTGCCAGCAGTGAAGCGCCTAGCATTGAGCAGTTCTTC; CDR3: CASSEAPSIEQFF
J: TRBJ2-3; V: TRBV23-1; D: TRBD2; size: -; DNA: TGCGCCAGCAGTCAACCGGAGACTAGCGGAAAGGGCACAGATACGCAGTATTTT; CDR3: CASSQPETSGKGTDTQYF
J: TRBJ1-6; V: TRBV6-6; D: -; size: once; DNA: TGTGCCAGCAGCTACGTGAGGGAGTCACCCCTCCACTTT; CDR3: CASSYVRESPLHF
J: TRBJ1-6; V: TRBV9; D: TRBD1; size: -; DNA: TGTGCCAGCAGCATCAATCCGGGACAGAATTCACCCCTCCACTTT; CDR3: CASSINPGQNSPLHF
J: TRBJ2-5; V: TRBV19; D: TRBD1; size: once; DNA: TGTGCCAGTAGTTCGACAGGGGGCGGCGAGACCCAGTACTTC; CDR3: CASSSTGGGETQYF
J: TRBJ2-1; V: TRBV9; D: -; size: few; DNA: TGTGCCAGCAGCGTGAAGCGGGTGGGCAATGAGCAGTTCTTC; CDR3: CASSVKRVGNEQFF
J: TRBJ2-7; V: TRBV7-2; D: TRBD2; size: -; DNA: TGTGCCAGCAGCCCCCCGGGACTAGCGGGAGGGATCGAGCAGTACTTC; CDR3: CASSPPGLAGGIEQYF
J: TRBJ2-1; V: TRBV19; D: -; size: once; DNA: TGTGCCAGTAGTATCCCAGTGGCCCCCAATGAGCAGTTCTTC; CDR3: CASSIPVAPNEQFF
J: TRBJ1-5; V: TRBV6-2/TRBV6-3; D: -; size: -; DNA: TGTGCCAGCAGTTACGCAGGGAATAGCAATCAGCCCCAGCATTTT; CDR3: CASSYAGNSNQPQHF
J: TRBJ2-7; V: TRBV6-5; D: -; size: -; DNA: TGTGCCAGCAATCAGGCCCAATTTTACGAGCAGTACTTC; CDR3: CASNQAQFYEQYF
J: TRBJ2-7; V: TRBV5-4; D: -; size: -; DNA: TGTGCCAGCAGCTTGGCTAGCAGGACAGCCTACGAGCAGTACTTC; CDR3: CASSLASRTAYEQYF
J: TRBJ1-1; V: TRBV12-3/TRBV12-4; D: -; size: -; DNA: TGTGCCAGCAGTCGTTCCCTCACTGAAGCTTTCTTT; CDR3: CASSRSLTEAFF
J: TRBJ1-5; V: TRBV5-5; D: TRBD1; size: -; DNA: TGTGCCAGCAGCGAATGGGACAGGGTCAATCAGCCCCAGCATTTT; CDR3: CASSEWDRVNQPQHF
J: TRBJ1-5; V: TRBV5-6; D: TRBD1; size: -; DNA: TGTGCCAGCAGTCGTTCGGACAGGGGGCTCTTAAATCAGCCCCAGCATTTT; CDR3: CASSRSDRGLLNQPQHF
J: TRBJ2-3; V: TRBV4-3; D: -; size: few; DNA: TGCGCCAGCAGCCAAGCGGGGACGCAGTATTTT; CDR3: CASSQAGTQYF
J: TRBJ1-1; V: TRBV7-9; D: TRBD1; size: -; DNA: TGTGCCAGCAGCCCCCCAGGGGGGCCGAACACTGAAGCTTTCTTT; CDR3: CASSPPGGPNTEAFF
J: TRBJ2-2; V: TRBV11-3; D: -; size: -; DNA: TGTGCCAGCAGCTTAGAGGGGCTTAACACCGGGGAGCTGTTTTTT; CDR3: CASSLEGLNTGELFF
J: TRBJ2-3; V: TRBV7-3; D: TRBD1; size: -; DNA: TGTGCCAGCAGCTTAACAGGGGGCGGCACAGATACGCAGTATTTT; CDR3: CASSLTGGGTDTQYF
J: TRBJ2-5; V: TRBV24-1; D: TRBD1; size: once; DNA: TGTGCCACCAGTGACTGGACAGGGGGCCAAGAGACCCAGTACTTC; CDR3: CATSDWTGGQETQYF
J: TRBJ2-7; V: TRBV5-1; D: -; size: -; DNA: TGCGCCAGCAGCTTGGAGTCAGCTCGGGGTCCCTACGAGCAGTACTTC; CDR3: CASSLESARGPYEQYF
J: TRBJ2-2; V: TRBV5-1; D: -; size: -; DNA: TGCGCCAGCAGCAACCGCGGGGGCGGTGGCACCGGGGAGCTGTTTTTT; CDR3: CASSNRGGGGTGELFF
J: TRBJ2-7; V: TRBV27; D: TRBD2; size: -; DNA: TGTGCCAGCAGTTTAGGCGGGAGGCCCTCCTACGAGCAGTACTTC; CDR3: CASSLGGRPSYEQYF
J: TRBJ2-5; V: TRBV20-1; D: -; size: few; DNA: TGCAGTACCCAGTACCAAGAGACCCAGTACTTC; CDR3: CSTQYQETQYF
J: TRBJ2-1; V: TRBV11-3; D: -; size: -; DNA: TGTGCCAGCAGCTTAAATCTGGTGCGCTCCTACAATGAGCAGTTCTTC; CDR3: CASSLNLVRSYNEQFF
J: TRBJ2-5; V: TRBV15; D: -; size: -; DNA: TGTGCCACCAGCAAGGAGGGAGTAGAGACCCAGTACTTC; CDR3: CATSKEGVETQYF
J: TRBJ2-2; V: TRBV24-1; D: TRBD1; size: -; DNA: TGTGCCACCAGCGGAACCGGGACAGGGATCGCCGGGGAGCTGTTTTTT; CDR3: CATSGTGTGIAGELFF
J: TRBJ2-3; V: TRBV12-3/TRBV12-4; D: -; size: -; DNA: TGTGCCAGCAGTCGCCTGAGCCTAGATACGCAGTATTTT; CDR3: CASSRLSLDTQYF
J: TRBJ2-1; V: TRBV6-5; D: TRBD2; size: -; DNA: TGTGCCAGCAGGCACCGGGGACTAGCGGACAATGAGCAGTTCTTC; CDR3: CASRHRGLADNEQFF
J: TRBJ2-1; V: TRBV27; D: -; size: -; DNA: TGTGCCAGCAGTCTAATCTCGGGGAATGAGCAGTTCTTC; CDR3: CASSLISGNEQFF
J: TRBJ1-3; V: TRBV7-7; D: TRBD1; size: few; DNA: TGTGCCAGCAGCAAAGACAGGGAGGCGGGAAACACCATATATTTT; CDR3: CASSKDREAGNTIYF
J: TRBJ1-2; V: TRBV27; D: TRBD1; size: -; DNA: TGTGCCACCCAGGGGGCTGAAGGCTACACCTTC; CDR3: CATQGAEGYTF
J: TRBJ1-1; V: TRBV27; D: -; size: few; DNA: TGTGCCAGCATGGCAGGCACTGAAGCTTTCTTT; CDR3: CASMAGTEAFF
J: TRBJ2-3; V: TRBV27; D: TRBD2; size: -; DNA: TGTGCCAGCAGTACCTCGGGACTAGCGGGAAGCACAGATACGCAGTATTTT; CDR3: CASSTSGLAGSTDTQYF
J: TRBJ1-1; V: TRBV28; D: -; size: -; DNA: TGTGCCAGCAGTACCCCGGAAGGGGCGAACACTGAAGCTTTCTTT; CDR3: CASSTPEGANTEAFF
J: TRBJ2-3; V: TRBV18; D: -; size: -; DNA: TGTGCCAGCTCACCCAGGGCAGATACGCAGTATTTT; CDR3: CASSPRADTQYF
J: TRBJ1-3; V: TRBV19; D: -; size: -; DNA: TGTGCCAGTATGCAGGGGAACTTTGGAAACACCATATATTTT; CDR3: CASMQGNFGNTIYF
J: TRBJ2-7; V: TRBV9; D: -; size: -; DNA: TGTGCCAGCAGCCCCGAGGACTCCTACGAGCAGTACTTC; CDR3: CASSPEDSYEQYF
J: TRBJ2-7; V: TRBV28; D: -; size: -; DNA: TGTGCCAGCAGTCACGGGTCCTGGGTTCTCGAGCAGTACTTC; CDR3: CASSHGSWVLEQYF
J: TRBJ2-7; V: TRBV7-9; D: TRBD1; size: -; DNA: TGTGCCAGCAGCTACGCAGGGGGAGACGAGCAGTACTTC; CDR3: CASSYAGGDEQYF
J: TRBJ1-5; V: TRBV19; D: TRBD1; size: -; DNA: TGTGCCACCCTGGACAGGGGGAATCAGCCCCAGCATTTT; CDR3: CATLDRGNQPQHF